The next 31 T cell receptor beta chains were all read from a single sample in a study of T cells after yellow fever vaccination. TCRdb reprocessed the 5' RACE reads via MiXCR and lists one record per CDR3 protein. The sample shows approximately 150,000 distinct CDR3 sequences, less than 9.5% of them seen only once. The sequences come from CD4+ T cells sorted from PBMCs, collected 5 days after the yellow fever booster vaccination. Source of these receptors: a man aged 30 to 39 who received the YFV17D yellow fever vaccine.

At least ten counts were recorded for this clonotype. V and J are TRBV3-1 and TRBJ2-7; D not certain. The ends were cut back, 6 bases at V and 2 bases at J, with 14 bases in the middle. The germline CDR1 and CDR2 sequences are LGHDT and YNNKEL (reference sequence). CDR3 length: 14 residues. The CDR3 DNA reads TGTGCCAGCAGTTTCGACACCACAACCTACGAGCAGTACTTC. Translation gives CASSFDTTTYEQYF.

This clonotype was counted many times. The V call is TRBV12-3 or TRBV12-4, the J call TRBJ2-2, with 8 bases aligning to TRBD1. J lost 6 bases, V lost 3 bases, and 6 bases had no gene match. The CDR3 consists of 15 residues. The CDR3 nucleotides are TGTGCCAGCAGTTTCATGCAGGGGGCGCCCGGGGAGCTGTTTTTT. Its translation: CASSFMQGAPGELFF.

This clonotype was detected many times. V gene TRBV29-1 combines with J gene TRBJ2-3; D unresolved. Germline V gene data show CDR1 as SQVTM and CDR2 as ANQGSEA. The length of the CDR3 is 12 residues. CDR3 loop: CSGYRGTDTQYF. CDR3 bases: TGCAGTGGTTATCGGGGCACAGATACGCAGTATTTT.

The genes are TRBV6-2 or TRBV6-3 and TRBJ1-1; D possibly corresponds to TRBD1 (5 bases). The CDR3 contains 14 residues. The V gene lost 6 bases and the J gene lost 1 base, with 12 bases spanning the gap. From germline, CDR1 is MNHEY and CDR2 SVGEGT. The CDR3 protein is CASRQTGQNTEAFF. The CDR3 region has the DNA TGTGCCAGCAGGCAAACCGGACAGAACACTGAAGCTTTCTTT.

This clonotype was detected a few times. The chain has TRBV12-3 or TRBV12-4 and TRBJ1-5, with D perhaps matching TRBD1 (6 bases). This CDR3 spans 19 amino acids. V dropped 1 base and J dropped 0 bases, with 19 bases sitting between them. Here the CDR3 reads CASSLDSRGMLYSNQPQHF. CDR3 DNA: TGTGCCAGCAGTTTAGATTCCAGGGGAATGCTTTATAGCAATCAGCCCCAGCATTTT.

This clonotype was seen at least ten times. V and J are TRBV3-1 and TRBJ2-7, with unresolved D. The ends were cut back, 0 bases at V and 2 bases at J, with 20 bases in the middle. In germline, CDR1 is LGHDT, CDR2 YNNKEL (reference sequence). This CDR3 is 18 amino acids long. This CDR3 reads CASSQEVTVDSTAYEQYF. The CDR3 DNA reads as TGTGCCAGCAGCCAAGAAGTGACGGTGGATTCGACGGCCTACGAGCAGTACTTC.

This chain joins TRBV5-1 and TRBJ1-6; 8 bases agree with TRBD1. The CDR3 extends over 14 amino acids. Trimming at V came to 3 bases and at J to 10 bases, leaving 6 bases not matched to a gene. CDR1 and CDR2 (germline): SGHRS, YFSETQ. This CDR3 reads CASSSGQAESPLHF. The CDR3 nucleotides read TGCGCCAGCAGCTCGGGACAGGCGGAGTCACCCCTCCACTTT.

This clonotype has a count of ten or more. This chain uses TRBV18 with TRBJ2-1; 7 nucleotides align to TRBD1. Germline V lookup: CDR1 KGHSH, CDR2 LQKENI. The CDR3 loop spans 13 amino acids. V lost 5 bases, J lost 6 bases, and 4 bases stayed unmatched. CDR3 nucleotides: TGTGCCAGCTCAAGAGACAGGGTCAATGAGCAGTTCTTC. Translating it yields CASSRDRVNEQFF.

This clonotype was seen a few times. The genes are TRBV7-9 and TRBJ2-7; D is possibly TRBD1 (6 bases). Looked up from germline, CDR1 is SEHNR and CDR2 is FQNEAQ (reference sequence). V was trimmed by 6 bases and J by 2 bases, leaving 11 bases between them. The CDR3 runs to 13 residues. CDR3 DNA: TGTGCCAGCAGTATACAGGGTCCCTACGAGCAGTACTTC. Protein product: CASSIQGPYEQYF.

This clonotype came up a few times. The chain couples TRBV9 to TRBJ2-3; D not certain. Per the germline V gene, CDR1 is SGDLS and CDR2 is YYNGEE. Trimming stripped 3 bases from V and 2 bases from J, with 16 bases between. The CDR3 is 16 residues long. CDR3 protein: CASSAGGRLPTDTQYF. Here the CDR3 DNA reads TGTGCCAGCAGCGCAGGTGGTCGACTCCCCACAGATACGCAGTATTTT.

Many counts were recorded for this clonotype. CDR3 in DNA: TGCGCCAGCAGCCTTCGGGAGGGCGGCGAGCAGTACTTC. It codes for CASSLREGGEQYF. The chain has TRBV5-1 and TRBJ2-7; 8 positions agree with TRBD2. The V and J ends lost 4 bases and 6 bases, in that order; junction bases with no gene match: 6. CDR3 size: 13 residues. From germline, CDR1 is SGHRS and CDR2 YFSETQ.

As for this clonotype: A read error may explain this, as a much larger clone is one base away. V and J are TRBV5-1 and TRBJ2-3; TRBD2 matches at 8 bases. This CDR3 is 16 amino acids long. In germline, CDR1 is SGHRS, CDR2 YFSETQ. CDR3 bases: TGCGGCAGCAGCGGGGCAGCGGGAGTAAGCACAGATACGCAGTATTTT. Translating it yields CGSSGAAGVSTDTQYF.

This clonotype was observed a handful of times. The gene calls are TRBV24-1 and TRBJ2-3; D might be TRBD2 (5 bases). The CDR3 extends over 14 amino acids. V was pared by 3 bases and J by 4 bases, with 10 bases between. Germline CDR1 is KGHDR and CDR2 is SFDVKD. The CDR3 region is CATSDEGLSDTQYF. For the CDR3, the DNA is TGTGCCACCAGTGATGAGGGTTTGTCAGATACGCAGTATTTT.

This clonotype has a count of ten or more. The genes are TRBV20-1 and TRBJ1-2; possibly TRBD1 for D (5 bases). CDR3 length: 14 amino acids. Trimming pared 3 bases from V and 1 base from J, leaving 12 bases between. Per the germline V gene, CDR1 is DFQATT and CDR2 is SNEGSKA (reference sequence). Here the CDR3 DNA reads TGCAGTGCTAGGGGGACTGGATATAACTATGGCTACACCTTC. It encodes CSARGTGYNYGYTF.

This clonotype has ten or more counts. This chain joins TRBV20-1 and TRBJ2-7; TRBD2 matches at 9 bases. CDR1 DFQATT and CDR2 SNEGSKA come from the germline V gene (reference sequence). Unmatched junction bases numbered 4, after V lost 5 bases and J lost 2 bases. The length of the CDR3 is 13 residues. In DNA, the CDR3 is TGCAGTGCTGAGACTAGCGGAACCTACGAGCAGTACTTC. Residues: CSAETSGTYEQYF.

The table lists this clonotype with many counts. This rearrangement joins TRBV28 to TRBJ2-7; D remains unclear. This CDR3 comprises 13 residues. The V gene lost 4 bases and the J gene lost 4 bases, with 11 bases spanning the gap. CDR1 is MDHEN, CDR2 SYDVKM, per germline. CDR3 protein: CASSSPGPYEQYF. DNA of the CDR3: TGTGCCAGCAGTTCACCCGGGCCTTACGAGCAGTACTTC.

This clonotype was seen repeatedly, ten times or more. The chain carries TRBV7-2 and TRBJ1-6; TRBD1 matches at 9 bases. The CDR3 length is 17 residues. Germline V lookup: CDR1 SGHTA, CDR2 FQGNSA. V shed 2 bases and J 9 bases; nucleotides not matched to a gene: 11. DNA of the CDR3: TGTGCCAGCAGCTTAAGAGCCGCGACAGGGGGTGGTTCACCCCTCCACTTT. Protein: CASSLRAATGGGSPLHF.

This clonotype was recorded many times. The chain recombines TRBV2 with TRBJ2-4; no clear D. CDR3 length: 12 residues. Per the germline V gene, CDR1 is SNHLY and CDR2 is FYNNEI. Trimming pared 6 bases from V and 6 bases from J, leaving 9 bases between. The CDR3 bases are TGTGCCAGCAGAGAGGACGCAAACATTCAGTACTTC. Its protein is CASREDANIQYF.

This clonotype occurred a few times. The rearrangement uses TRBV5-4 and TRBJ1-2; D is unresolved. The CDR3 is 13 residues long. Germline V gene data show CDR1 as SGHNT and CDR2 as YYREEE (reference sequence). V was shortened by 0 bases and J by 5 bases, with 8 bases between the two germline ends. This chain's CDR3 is CASSLGGFYGYTF. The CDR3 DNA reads TGTGCCAGCAGCTTGGGAGGTTTTTATGGCTACACCTTC.

The DNA of the CDR3 is TGTGCCAGCAGTTACTCCGGACAGGGATCTTCACCCCTCCACTTT. Amino acids: CASSYSGQGSSPLHF. V usage is TRBV6-2 or TRBV6-3 and J usage is TRBJ1-6; 8 bases map to TRBD1. CDR1 and CDR2 (germline): MNHEY, SVGEGT. V trimming: 0 bases; J trimming: 9 bases; junction bases outside the gene matches: 4. This CDR3 has 15 amino acids.

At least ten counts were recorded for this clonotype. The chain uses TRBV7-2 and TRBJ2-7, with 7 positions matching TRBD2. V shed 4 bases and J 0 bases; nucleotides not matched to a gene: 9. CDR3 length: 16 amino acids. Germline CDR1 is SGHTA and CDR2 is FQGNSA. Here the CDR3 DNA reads TGTGCCAGCAGCTCCAGAACTAGCGTTAACTCCTACGAGCAGTACTTC. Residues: CASSSRTSVNSYEQYF.

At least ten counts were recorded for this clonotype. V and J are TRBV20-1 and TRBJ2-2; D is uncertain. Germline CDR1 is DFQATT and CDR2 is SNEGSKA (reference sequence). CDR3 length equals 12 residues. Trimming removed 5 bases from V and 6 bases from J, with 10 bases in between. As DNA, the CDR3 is TGCAGTGCTCTCCGACATTCCGGGGAGCTGTTTTTT. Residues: CSALRHSGELFF.

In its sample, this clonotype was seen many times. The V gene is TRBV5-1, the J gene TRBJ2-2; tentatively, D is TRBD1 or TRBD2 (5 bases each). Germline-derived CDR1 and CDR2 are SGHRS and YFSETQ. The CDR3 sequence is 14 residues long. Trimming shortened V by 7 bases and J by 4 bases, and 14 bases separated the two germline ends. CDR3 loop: CASVSGTATGELFF. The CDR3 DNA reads TGCGCCAGCGTCTCAGGGACCGCCACCGGGGAGCTGTTTTTT.

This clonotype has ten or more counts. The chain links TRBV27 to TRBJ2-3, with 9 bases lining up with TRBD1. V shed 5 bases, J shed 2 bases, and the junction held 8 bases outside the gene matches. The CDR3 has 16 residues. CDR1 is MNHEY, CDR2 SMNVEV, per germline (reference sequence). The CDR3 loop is CASSPYRGLSTDTQYF. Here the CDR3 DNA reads TGTGCCAGCAGTCCCTACAGGGGGCTTTCCACAGATACGCAGTATTTT.

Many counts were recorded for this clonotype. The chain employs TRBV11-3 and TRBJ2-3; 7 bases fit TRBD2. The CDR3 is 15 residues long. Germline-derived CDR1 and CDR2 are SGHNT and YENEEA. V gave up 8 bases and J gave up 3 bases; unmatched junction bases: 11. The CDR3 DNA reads TGTGCCAGCTCCGACGGCGGGAGCGATACAGATACGCAGTATTTT. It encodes CASSDGGSDTDTQYF.

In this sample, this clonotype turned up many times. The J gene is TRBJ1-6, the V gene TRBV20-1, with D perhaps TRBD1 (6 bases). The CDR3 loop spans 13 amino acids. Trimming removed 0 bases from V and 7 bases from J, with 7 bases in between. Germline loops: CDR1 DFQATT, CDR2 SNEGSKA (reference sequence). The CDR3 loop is CSARDTGNSPLHF. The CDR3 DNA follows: TGCAGTGCTAGAGACACAGGGAATTCACCCCTCCACTTT.

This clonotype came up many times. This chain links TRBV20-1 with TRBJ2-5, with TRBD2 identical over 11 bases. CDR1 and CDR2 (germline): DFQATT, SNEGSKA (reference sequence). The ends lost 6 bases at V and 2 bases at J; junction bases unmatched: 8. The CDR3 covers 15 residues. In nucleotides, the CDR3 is TGCAGTGCCAGGCAACTAGCGGGAGCTCAAGAGACCCAGTACTTC. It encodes CSARQLAGAQETQYF.

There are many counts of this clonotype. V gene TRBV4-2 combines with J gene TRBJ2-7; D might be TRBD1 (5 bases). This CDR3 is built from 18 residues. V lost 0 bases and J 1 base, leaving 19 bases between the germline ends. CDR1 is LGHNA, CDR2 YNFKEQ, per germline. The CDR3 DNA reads TGTGCCAGCAGCCAAGATCTTCCCCGACTCGACAGATCCTACGAGCAGTACTTC. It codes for CASSQDLPRLDRSYEQYF.

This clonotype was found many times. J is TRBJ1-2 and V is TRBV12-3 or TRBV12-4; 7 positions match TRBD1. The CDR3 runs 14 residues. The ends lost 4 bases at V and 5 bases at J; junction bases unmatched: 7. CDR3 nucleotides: TGTGCCAGCAGTTCACAGGGGAGAGGGTATGGCTACACCTTC. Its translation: CASSSQGRGYGYTF.

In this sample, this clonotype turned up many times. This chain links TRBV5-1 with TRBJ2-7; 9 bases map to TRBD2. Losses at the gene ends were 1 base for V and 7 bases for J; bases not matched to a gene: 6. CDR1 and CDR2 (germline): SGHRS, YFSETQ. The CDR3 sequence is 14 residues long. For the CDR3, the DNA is TGCGCCAGCAGCTTGTCGCGGGAGGGCAGGGAGCAGTACTTC. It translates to CASSLSREGREQYF. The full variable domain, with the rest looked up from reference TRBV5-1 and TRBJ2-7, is KAGVTQTPRYLIKTRGQQVTLSCSPISGHRSVSWYQQTPGQGLQFLFEYFSETQRNKGNFPGRFSGRQFSNSRSEMNVSTLELGDSALYLCASSLSREGREQYFGPGTRLTVT.

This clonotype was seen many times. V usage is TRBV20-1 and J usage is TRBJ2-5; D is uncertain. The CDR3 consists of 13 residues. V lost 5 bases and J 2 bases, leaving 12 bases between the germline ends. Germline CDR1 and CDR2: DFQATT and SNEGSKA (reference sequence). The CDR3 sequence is CSAFFLGQETQYF. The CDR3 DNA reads TGCAGTGCTTTCTTTCTAGGGCAAGAGACCCAGTACTTC.